These 16 T cell receptor beta chains were sequenced from one sample in a study of blood T cell repertoires in COVID-19. Libraries were prepared by immunoSEQ multiplex PCR; TCRdb keeps only in-frame clonotypes and omits some of them. The table includes about 70,000 clones, roughly 79% detected once. The specimen sequenced was peripheral blood. The receptors here all came from a woman aged 70-85 years with acute or convalescent COVID-19.

This chain joins TRBV4-2 and TRBJ2-3, with D unclear. Germline V CDR1 and CDR2: LGHNA, YNFKEQ. The CDR3 loop spans 13 amino acids. V lost 4 bases, J lost 1 base, and 6 bases lay in between. The CDR3 protein is CASSLRGTDTQYF. The CDR3, as DNA: TGTGCCAGCAGCCTCCGGGGCACAGATACGCAGTATTTT.

The gene calls are TRBV7-9 and TRBJ1-6, with a weak D call TRBD1 (6 bases). V was cut by 5 bases and J by 0 bases, with 8 bases left in between. CDR1 and CDR2 from the germline V gene are SEHNR and FQNEAQ (reference sequence). The length of the CDR3 is 15 residues. CDR3 sequence (DNA): TGTGCCAGCAGCACCAGGGGCTCCTATAATTCACCCCTCCACTTT. This codes for CASSTRGSYNSPLHF.

This clone was detected a few times. The chain carries TRBV6-5 and TRBJ2-7; TRBD1 agrees at 8 bases. With 10 bases clipped from V and 4 bases from J, the junction kept 12 bases outside the gene matches. CDR1 MNHEY and CDR2 SVGAGI come from the germline V gene. CDR3 size: 14 residues. The chain's CDR3 is CATFPGGARYEQYF. CDR3 nucleotides: TGTGCCACCTTTCCAGGGGGCGCGAGATACGAGCAGTACTTC.

This chain joins TRBV5-4 and TRBJ2-2; TRBD1 is a possible D gene (6 bases). Per germline, CDR1 SGHNT and CDR2 YYREEE (reference sequence). V was cut by 6 bases and J by 0 bases, with 12 bases left in between. There are 15 residues in the CDR3. CDR3 loop: CASIPDSTNTGELFF. CDR3 sequence (DNA): TGTGCCAGCATCCCGGACAGTACGAACACCGGGGAGCTGTTTTTT.

The chain links TRBV19 to TRBJ2-2, with D perhaps TRBD1 (6 bases). The germline CDR1 and CDR2 sequences are LNHDA and SQIVND (reference sequence). V lost 7 bases, J lost 1 base, and 13 bases lay in between. This CDR3 is built from 15 residues. CDR3 nucleotides: TGTGCCAGTATCTCCGGGACACTGAACACCGGGGAGCTGTTTTTT. This gives the protein CASISGTLNTGELFF.

V gene TRBV5-1 combines with J gene TRBJ2-1; TRBD1 matches at 11 bases. Trimming took 4 bases from V and 0 from J; bases not matched to a gene: 15. The CDR3 length is 20 residues. The germline V gene encodes CDR1 SGHRS and CDR2 YFSETQ. The CDR3 sequence: CASSTPGQGAPRISYNEQFF. The CDR3 bases are TGCGCCAGCAGCACCCCAGGACAGGGGGCCCCGAGGATCTCCTACAATGAGCAGTTCTTC.

There are a few counts of this clone. The chain is built from TRBV13 and TRBJ2-7; 7 bases line up with TRBD1. V lost 5 bases to trimming and J lost 2 bases; unmatched junction nucleotides: 6. The CDR3 is 14 residues long. Germline V lookup: CDR1 PRHDT, CDR2 FYEKMQ (reference sequence). The chain's CDR3 is CASSGDSGPYEQYF. The CDR3 bases are TGTGCCAGCAGCGGGGACAGTGGACCCTACGAGCAGTACTTC.

This clone showed up just once. The genes are TRBV14 and TRBJ1-1; D gene unclear. V gave up 4 bases and J gave up 0 bases, with 9 bases separating them. This CDR3 is built from 14 residues. The germline CDR1 and CDR2 sequences are SGHDN and FVKESK. The CDR3 DNA is TGTGCCAGCAGCCCTCCGGGGATGAACACTGAAGCTTTCTTT. Translation: CASSPPGMNTEAFF. Supplemented by reference TRBV14 and TRBJ1-1, the full variable domain reads EAGVTQFPSHSVIEKGQTVTLRCDPISGHDNLYWYRRVMGKEIKFLLHFVKESKQDESGMPNNRFLAERTGGTYSTLKVQPAELEDSGVYFCASSPPGMNTEAFFGQGTRLTVV.

The V gene is TRBV7-9, the J gene TRBJ2-1; 9 positions agree with TRBD2. Looked up from germline, CDR1 is SEHNR and CDR2 is FQNEAQ (reference sequence). J gave up 8 bases and V 6 bases, and 14 bases lay outside the gene matches. CDR3 length equals 16 residues. The chain's CDR3 is CASRNKLASGVDEQFF. The CDR3 nucleotides read TGTGCCAGCAGAAATAAGTTAGCTAGCGGGGTAGATGAGCAGTTCTTC.

The chain carries TRBV10-3 and TRBJ2-3; TRBD2 might be the D (7 bases). Germline V gene data show CDR1 as ENHRY and CDR2 as SYGVKD. The CDR3 is 17 amino acids. The V and J ends lost 0 bases and 4 bases respectively, with 17 bases between them. Written as DNA, the CDR3 is TGTGCCATCAGTGAGTCTTTGAGGGAGGGGGTCGCAGATACGCAGTATTTT. Encoded protein: CAISESLREGVADTQYF.

The chain carries TRBV5-8 and TRBJ1-6, with D uncertain. Trimming took 1 base from V and 6 from J, leaving 11 bases between them. The CDR3 contains 15 residues. CDR1 and CDR2 from the germline V gene are SGHTS and YDEGEE. This chain's CDR3 is CASSLPGWGNSPLHF. CDR3 in DNA: TGTGCCAGCAGCTTGCCGGGGTGGGGTAATTCACCCCTCCACTTT. Full variable domain (rest looked up from reference TRBV5-8 and TRBJ1-6): EAGVTQSPTHLIKTRGQQATLRCSPISGHTSVYWYQQALGLGLQFLLWYDEGEERNRGNFPPRFSGRQFPNYSSELNVNALELEDSALYLCASSLPGWGNSPLHFGNGTRLTVT.

V and J are TRBV14 and TRBJ2-1; 8 nucleotides line up with TRBD2. The CDR3 extends over 15 amino acids. V was clipped by 4 bases and J by 1 base; unmatched bases: 3. Looked up from germline, CDR1 is SGHDN and CDR2 is FVKESK. CDR3 bases: TGTGCCAGCAGCCGACAGCGGGAGTCCTACAATGAGCAGTTCTTC. Translated: CASSRQRESYNEQFF.

This chain connects TRBV7-2 to TRBJ1-2; 8 bases line up with TRBD1. CDR1 is SGHTA, CDR2 FQGNSA, per germline. The length of the CDR3 is 14 residues. The ends lost 5 bases at V and 2 bases at J; junction bases unmatched: 4. The CDR3: CASSRTGRNYGYTF. CDR3 sequence (DNA): TGTGCCAGCAGCAGGACAGGGAGAAACTATGGCTACACCTTC. Complete variable domain (other parts from reference TRBV7-2 and TRBJ1-2): GAGVSQSPSNKVTEKGKDVELRCDPISGHTALYWYRQSLGQGLEFLIYFQGNSAPDKSGLPSDRFSAERTGGSVSTLTIQRTQQEDSAVYLCASSRTGRNYGYTFGSGTRLTVV.

V is TRBV7-2 and J is TRBJ2-1; D may be TRBD2 (5 bases). This CDR3 comprises 13 residues. Germline CDR1 SGHTA, CDR2 FQGNSA. The V gene lost 0 bases and the J gene lost 6 bases, with 6 bases spanning the gap. CDR3 in DNA: TGTGCCAGCAGCTTAGCGGGAGCCAATGAGCAGTTCTTC. Translating it yields CASSLAGANEQFF.

There are a few counts of this clone. The chain has TRBV28 and TRBJ1-1; the D is unclear. The CDR3 contains 13 residues. V lost 7 bases and J 3 bases, leaving 12 bases between the germline ends. The germline CDR1 and CDR2 sequences are MDHEN and SYDVKM. CDR3 DNA: TGTGCCAGCATCTCTCTAGCGGACACTGAAGCTTTCTTT. Its protein is CASISLADTEAFF.

The chain recombines TRBV5-4 with TRBJ2-7; 8 bases line up with TRBD1. The CDR3 covers 15 residues. Germline V gene lookup returns CDR1 SGHNT and CDR2 YYREEE (reference sequence). V lost 1 base to trimming and J lost 2 bases; unmatched junction nucleotides: 5. CDR3 DNA sequence: TGTGCCAGCAGCTTGCTGGACAGGGCCCCCTACGAGCAGTACTTC. Its translation: CASSLLDRAPYEQYF. The complete variable domain, with remaining parts taken from reference TRBV5-4 and TRBJ2-7, reads ETGVTQSPTHLIKTRGQQVTLRCSSQSGHNTVSWYQQALGQGPQFIFQYYREEENGRGNFPPRFSGLQFPNYSSELNVNALELDDSALYLCASSLLDRAPYEQYFGPGTRLTVT.